This is a list of T cell receptor beta chains from one sample in a study of blood T cells in healthy people across ages. One entry per CDR3 protein results from TCRdb running MiXCR on the 5' RACE reads. This sample has over 600,000 distinct CDR3 sequences, with 20% to 25% found just once. The sequenced sample consisted of blood. These receptors were taken from an older man in good health. Both conserved end residues are part of each CDR3. The D gene is left open where the match is weak. Some rows mark clone size as missing; the rest say once, few, many or name a class of expanded clone.

CDR3aa: CASSSPSGSYEQHF; CDR3nt: TGTGCCAGCAGCTCGCCTAGCGGGAGCTACGAGCAGCACTTC; j_gene: TRBJ2-7; v_gene: TRBV7-2; d_gene: TRBD2; abundance: NA
CDR3aa: CASSFAWDEKLFF; CDR3nt: TGTGCCAGCAGTTTTGCGTGGGATGAAAAACTGTTTTTT; j_gene: TRBJ1-4; v_gene: TRBV27; d_gene: NA; abundance: few
CDR3aa: CASSFNVVGGHNEQFF; CDR3nt: TGCGCCAGCAGCTTCAACGTAGTGGGAGGGCACAATGAGCAGTTCTTC; j_gene: TRBJ2-1; v_gene: TRBV5-1; d_gene: TRBD2; abundance: few
CDR3aa: CASSLEGLLAKNIQYF; CDR3nt: TGTGCCAGCAGCTTGGAGGGACTCCTAGCCAAAAACATTCAGTACTTC; j_gene: TRBJ2-4; v_gene: TRBV5-6; d_gene: NA; abundance: NA
CDR3aa: CASSLRSRAGTSLNEQFF; CDR3nt: TGTGCCAGCAGCTTAAGGTCCAGGGCCGGGACTAGCCTTAATGAGCAGTTCTTC; j_gene: TRBJ2-1; v_gene: TRBV5-4; d_gene: TRBD2; abundance: few
CDR3aa: CASSFEGLNTEAFF; CDR3nt: TGTGCCAGCAGTTTCGAGGGATTGAACACTGAAGCTTTCTTT; j_gene: TRBJ1-1; v_gene: TRBV12-3/TRBV12-4; d_gene: NA; abundance: NA
CDR3aa: CASSLDRQNYGYTF; CDR3nt: TGTGCCAGCAGCTTAGATCGACAGAACTATGGCTACACCTTC; j_gene: TRBJ1-2; v_gene: TRBV7-2; d_gene: NA; abundance: NA
CDR3aa: CASTFPGQPGDEQFF; CDR3nt: TGTGCCAGCACTTTTCCGGGACAGCCTGGGGATGAGCAGTTCTTC; j_gene: TRBJ2-1; v_gene: TRBV12-3/TRBV12-4; d_gene: TRBD1; abundance: NA
CDR3aa: CASSLAGRAADSRYF; CDR3nt: TGCGCCAGCAGCTTGGCCGGCCGTGCAGCGGATAGCCGGTATTTT; j_gene: TRBJ2-3; v_gene: TRBV5-1; d_gene: NA; abundance: NA
CDR3aa: CATSDLPSGRPRSETQYF; CDR3nt: TGTGCCACCAGTGATCTTCCTAGCGGGAGGCCCCGATCGGAGACCCAGTACTTC; j_gene: TRBJ2-5; v_gene: TRBV24-1; d_gene: TRBD2; abundance: NA
CDR3aa: CASSPRDKNNEQFF; CDR3nt: TGTGCCAGCAGTCCCAGGGATAAGAACAATGAGCAGTTCTTC; j_gene: TRBJ2-1; v_gene: TRBV6-1; d_gene: NA; abundance: few
CDR3aa: CASSDPEGTGLYEQYF; CDR3nt: TGTGCCAGCTCAGACCCGGAGGGGACAGGGTTATACGAGCAGTACTTC; j_gene: TRBJ2-7; v_gene: TRBV18; d_gene: TRBD1; abundance: few
CDR3aa: CASSPGGSRGNEQYF; CDR3nt: TGTGCCAGCAGCCCTGGAGGGTCGAGGGGAAACGAGCAGTACTTC; j_gene: TRBJ2-7; v_gene: TRBV5-4; d_gene: NA; abundance: NA
CDR3aa: CSARWSQETQYF; CDR3nt: TGCAGTGCTAGATGGAGCCAAGAGACCCAGTACTTC; j_gene: TRBJ2-5; v_gene: TRBV20-1; d_gene: NA; abundance: NA
CDR3aa: CASSYGFGTEAFF; CDR3nt: TGTGCCAGCAGTTACGGTTTTGGGACTGAAGCTTTCTTT; j_gene: TRBJ1-1; v_gene: TRBV3-1; d_gene: NA; abundance: NA
CDR3aa: CASSRVGELVEEQYF; CDR3nt: TGTGCCAGCAGCCGGGTGGGGGAGCTCGTAGAGGAGCAGTACTTC; j_gene: TRBJ2-7; v_gene: TRBV28; d_gene: NA; abundance: NA
CDR3aa: CASSEGLAGVLSGELFF; CDR3nt: TGTGCCAGCAGTGAAGGGCTAGCGGGAGTATTGAGCGGGGAGCTGTTTTTT; j_gene: TRBJ2-2; v_gene: TRBV2; d_gene: TRBD2; abundance: few
CDR3aa: CATSAPTSGSYNEQFF; CDR3nt: TGTGCCACCAGTGCCCCCACTAGCGGGAGTTACAATGAGCAGTTCTTC; j_gene: TRBJ2-1; v_gene: TRBV24-1; d_gene: TRBD2; abundance: few
CDR3aa: CASSLGGITDTQYF; CDR3nt: TGCGCCAGCAGCTTGGGGGGGATCACAGATACGCAGTATTTT; j_gene: TRBJ2-3; v_gene: TRBV5-1; d_gene: NA; abundance: many
CDR3aa: CASSPGRGEQPQHF; CDR3nt: TGTGCCAGCAGCCCTGGGAGGGGGGAACAGCCCCAGCATTTT; j_gene: TRBJ1-5; v_gene: TRBV3-1; d_gene: NA; abundance: NA
CDR3aa: CSAPFGTNSYNEQFF; CDR3nt: TGCAGTGCCCCCTTCGGGACCAACTCCTACAATGAGCAGTTCTTC; j_gene: TRBJ2-1; v_gene: TRBV20-1; d_gene: NA; abundance: NA
CDR3aa: CASSVDSGTGYYEQYF; CDR3nt: TGTGCCAGCAGTGTTGACAGCGGGACAGGGTACTACGAGCAGTACTTC; j_gene: TRBJ2-7; v_gene: TRBV25-1; d_gene: TRBD1; abundance: many
CDR3aa: CASSFQPGQGVDGYTF; CDR3nt: TGCGCCAGCAGTTTTCAGCCGGGACAGGGGGTAGATGGCTACACCTTC; j_gene: TRBJ1-2; v_gene: TRBV5-1; d_gene: TRBD1; abundance: NA
CDR3aa: CASSLGAGANYEQYF; CDR3nt: TGTGCCAGCAGCTTAGGGGCAGGGGCGAACTACGAGCAGTACTTC; j_gene: TRBJ2-7; v_gene: TRBV7-2; d_gene: NA; abundance: NA
CDR3aa: CASSSQGALNTEAFF; CDR3nt: TGCGCCAGCAGTTCCCAGGGGGCCCTGAACACTGAAGCTTTCTTT; j_gene: TRBJ1-1; v_gene: TRBV5-1; d_gene: TRBD1; abundance: NA
CDR3aa: CATSDKQGSNQPQHF; CDR3nt: TGTGCCACCAGTGATAAACAGGGTAGCAATCAGCCCCAGCATTTT; j_gene: TRBJ1-5; v_gene: TRBV24-1; d_gene: NA; abundance: NA
CDR3aa: CASSYGPQVGEQYF; CDR3nt: TGTGCCAGCAGCTACGGGCCCCAAGTTGGCGAGCAGTACTTC; j_gene: TRBJ2-7; v_gene: TRBV7-2; d_gene: NA; abundance: few
CDR3aa: CAISAGVEETQYF; CDR3nt: TGTGCCATCAGTGCGGGAGTCGAGGAGACCCAGTACTTC; j_gene: TRBJ2-5; v_gene: TRBV10-3; d_gene: NA; abundance: few